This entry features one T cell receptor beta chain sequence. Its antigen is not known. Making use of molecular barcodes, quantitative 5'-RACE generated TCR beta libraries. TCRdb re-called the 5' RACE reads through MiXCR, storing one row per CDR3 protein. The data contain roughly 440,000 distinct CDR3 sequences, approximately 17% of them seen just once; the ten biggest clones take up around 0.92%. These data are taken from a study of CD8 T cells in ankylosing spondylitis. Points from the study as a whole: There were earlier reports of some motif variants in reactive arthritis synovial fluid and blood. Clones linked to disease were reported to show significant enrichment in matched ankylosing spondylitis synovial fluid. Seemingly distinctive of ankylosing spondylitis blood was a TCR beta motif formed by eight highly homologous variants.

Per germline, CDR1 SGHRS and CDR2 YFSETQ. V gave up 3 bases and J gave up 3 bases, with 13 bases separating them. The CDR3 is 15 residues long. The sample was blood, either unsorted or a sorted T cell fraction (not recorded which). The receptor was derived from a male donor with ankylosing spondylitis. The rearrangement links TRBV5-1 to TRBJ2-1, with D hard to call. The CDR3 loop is CASSSPDGNYNEQFF. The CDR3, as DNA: TGCGCCAGCAGCTCCCCCGACGGAAACTACAATGAGCAGTTCTTC.